This T cell receptor beta chain was recorded in a study of cytomegalovirus exposure and HLA in healthy donors. Study background: Later analysis reported that the approximately 120 validation repertoires shared the platform of the roughly 710 first-cohort repertoires. Study results and limitations: Later, an analysis found that TCR clusters from the first cohort tended to co-occur in the 120 validation repertoires.

V lost 0 bases, J lost 6 bases, and 7 bases stayed unmatched. The CDR3 is 16 amino acids. The germline V gene has CDR1 MNHEY and CDR2 SVGAGI. Comment on this clone: Its antigen is currently unknown.

Method: immunoSEQ multiplex PCR; TCRdb's copy keeps in-frame clones and lacks some. The table lists over 100,000 clones, roughly 91% of them singletons. The source of this sequence is a man aged 25-40 years in good health and CMV-seronegative. This chain uses TRBV6-5 with TRBJ2-7, with 11 bases fitting TRBD1. The sample taken for sequencing was PBMCs. CDR3 region: CASSYSGQGALGEQYF. CDR3 nucleotides: TGTGCCAGCAGTTACTCTGGACAGGGGGCTCTAGGCGAGCAGTACTTC.